The T cell receptor (beta chain) under discussion was sequenced for a study of T cell responses to AZD1222 COVID-19 vaccine (dated by TCRdb to about 2021). For context, the study as a whole: TCR sequencing covered more than 230 trial participants: 207 given two doses of AZD1222 and about 26 given two doses of MenACWY control vaccine. Enrollment into the trials was organized by age into subgroups of 18-55, 56-69 and 70-plus years, and those subgroups contained about 160, 30 and 59 TCR-sequenced participants, respectively.

The CDR3 numbers 13 residues from cysteine through phenylalanine. Just the 39-base CDR3 DNA is kept, in frame starting at base 1. The germline V gene (reference sequence) supplies CDR1 SEHNR and CDR2 FQNEAQ. V is shortened by 5 bases, J by 2 bases, and the region joining them spans 10 bases. The CDR3 regions of human TCRbeta chains were analyzed by immunosequencing. In the source study's methods: Repertoire TCRs were matched against a reference library of SARS-CoV-2-specific TCRs generated with the MIRA antigen-specificity platform. Breadth meant the fraction of unique TCRs that were SARS-CoV-2-associated, whereas depth meant the fraction of total T cells that were SARS-CoV-2-associated. Using the MIRA data, each spike-specific TCR was assigned both to the spike region to which the TCR was reactive and to a CD4 or CD8 class. Log10-transformed breadth and depth values were compared by one-way ANOVA with Sidak's multiple comparisons tests. Sourced from immuneACCESS, this table was stored by TCRdb with only in-frame sequences that have V and J called. A share of the clones is absent; for the studies checked, an unresolved V gene accounts for under half, and the remainder has no known explanation. V, J and clone size were drawn from that table, and D and trimming were deduced from the DNA. Recorded for this sample are fewer than 120,000 clones; around 90% of them occurred a single time. Roughly 15% of the sample belongs to the ten largest clones.

The time point tag for this specimen amounts to: about 28 days (+/-7) after the second vaccine dose. AZD1222 recipients with second doses at about 4 weeks or about 12 weeks were pooled, because spike-specific TCR depth and breadth did not differ between schedules. Samples from vaccinated people were obtained from the UK trials COV001 and COV002, which included a single-blind randomized controlled phase 2/3 trial of AZD1222 (ChAdOx1 nCoV-19) in healthy adults. For TCRbeta chain sequencing, PBMC samples were collected from trial participants at day 0 and at day 28 after the second dose. The investigation overall reported the following: Vaccine-associated CD4 TCRs spanned the whole spike protein, with dominant responses in regions 160-218 and 743-854. After two AZD1222 doses, both the breadth and the depth of spike-specific TCRs were significantly higher than at day 0 and than in MenACWY recipients. Participants were mostly white British, with more females than males. The authors suggested clonal diversity may have been underestimated. Conclusions about previously exposed vaccinees are limited because only a handful of AZD1222 recipients were SARS-CoV-2 seropositive at baseline. In the small 56-69-year group, the increase in depth fell short of significance, most likely because of low power. Reportedly, close to half of the unique spike-specific TCRs recognized epitopes lying outside the regions that are mutated in the B.1.351 and B.1.1.7 variants. Because no samples from the day 14 peak response were available, repertoires could be characterized only after the peak T cell response.

This clone was counted once. It lacks a known antigen. Base-call qualities are not available, and no considerably larger clone is one nucleotide away. Sequenced material: peripheral blood, taken 28 days after the second AZD1222 dose. The rearranged chain carries TRBV7-9 and TRBJ2-7, with the D gene not confidently named. The sequence was collected from an adult who received the AZD1222 COVID-19 vaccine. The DNA sequence is given as TGTGCCAGCAGCCTAGACGGAACCTACGAGCAGTACTTC. Protein translation: CASSLDGTYEQYF.